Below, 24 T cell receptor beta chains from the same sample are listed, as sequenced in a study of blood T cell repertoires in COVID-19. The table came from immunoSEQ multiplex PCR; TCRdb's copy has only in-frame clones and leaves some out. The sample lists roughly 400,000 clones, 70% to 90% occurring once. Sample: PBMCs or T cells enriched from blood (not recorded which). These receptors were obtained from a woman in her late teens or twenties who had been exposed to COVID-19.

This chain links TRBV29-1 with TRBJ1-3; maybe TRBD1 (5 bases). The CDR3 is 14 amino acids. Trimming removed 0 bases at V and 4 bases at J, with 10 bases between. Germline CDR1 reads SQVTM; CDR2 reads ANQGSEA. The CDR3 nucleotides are TGCAGCGTTGAAGAAGGGGTTTCAGGAAACACCATATATTTT. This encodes CSVEEGVSGNTIYF.

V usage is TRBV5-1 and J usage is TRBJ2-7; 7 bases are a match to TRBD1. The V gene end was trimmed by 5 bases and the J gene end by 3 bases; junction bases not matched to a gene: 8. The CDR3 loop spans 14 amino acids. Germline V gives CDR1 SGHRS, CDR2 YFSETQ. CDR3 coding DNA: TGCGCCAGCAGTTTTACCCGGACAGGCTACGAGCAGTACTTC. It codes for CASSFTRTGYEQYF. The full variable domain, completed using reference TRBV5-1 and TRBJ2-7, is KAGVTQTPRYLIKTRGQQVTLSCSPISGHRSVSWYQQTPGQGLQFLFEYFSETQRNKGNFPGRFSGRQFSNSRSEMNVSTLELGDSALYLCASSFTRTGYEQYFGPGTRLTVT.

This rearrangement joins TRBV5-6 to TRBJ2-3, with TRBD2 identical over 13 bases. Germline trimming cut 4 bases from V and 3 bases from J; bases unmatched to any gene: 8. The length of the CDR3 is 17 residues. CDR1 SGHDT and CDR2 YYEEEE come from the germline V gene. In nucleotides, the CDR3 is TGTGCCAGCAGCCCGTGGACTAGCGGGAGACAGACAGATACGCAGTATTTT. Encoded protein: CASSPWTSGRQTDTQYF.

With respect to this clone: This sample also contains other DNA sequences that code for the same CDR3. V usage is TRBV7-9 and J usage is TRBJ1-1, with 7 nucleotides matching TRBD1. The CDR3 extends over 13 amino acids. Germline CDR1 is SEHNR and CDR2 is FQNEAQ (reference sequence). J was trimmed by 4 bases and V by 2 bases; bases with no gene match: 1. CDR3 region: CASSLQGGTEAFF. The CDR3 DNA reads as TGTGCCAGCAGCTTACAGGGGGGCACTGAAGCTTTCTTT.

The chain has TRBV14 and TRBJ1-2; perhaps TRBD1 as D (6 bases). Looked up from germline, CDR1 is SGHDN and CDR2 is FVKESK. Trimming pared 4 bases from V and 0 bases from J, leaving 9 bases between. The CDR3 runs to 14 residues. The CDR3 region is CASSRQASNYGYTF. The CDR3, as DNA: TGTGCCAGCAGCCGACAGGCGTCTAACTATGGCTACACCTTC.

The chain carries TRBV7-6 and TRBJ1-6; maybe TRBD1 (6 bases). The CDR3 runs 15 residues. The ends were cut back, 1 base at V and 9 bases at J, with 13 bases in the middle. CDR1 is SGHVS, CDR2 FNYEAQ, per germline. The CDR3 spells CASSLEQGSLSPLHF. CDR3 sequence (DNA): TGTGCCAGCAGCTTAGAACAGGGAAGCCTTTCACCCCTCCACTTT.

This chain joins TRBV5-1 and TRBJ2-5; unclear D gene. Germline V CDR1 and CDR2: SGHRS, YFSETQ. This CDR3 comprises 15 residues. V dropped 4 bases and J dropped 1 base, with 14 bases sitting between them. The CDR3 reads CASSPYPGSQETQYF. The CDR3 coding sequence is TGCGCCAGCAGCCCCTACCCAGGATCCCAAGAGACCCAGTACTTC.

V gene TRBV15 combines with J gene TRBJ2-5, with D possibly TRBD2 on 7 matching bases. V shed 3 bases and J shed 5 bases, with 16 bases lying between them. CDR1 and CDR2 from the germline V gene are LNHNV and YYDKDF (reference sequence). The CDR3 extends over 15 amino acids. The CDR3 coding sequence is TGTGCCACCAGCAGGGGGGGGCTAGCGTGGGAGACCCAGTACTTC. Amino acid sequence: CATSRGGLAWETQYF.

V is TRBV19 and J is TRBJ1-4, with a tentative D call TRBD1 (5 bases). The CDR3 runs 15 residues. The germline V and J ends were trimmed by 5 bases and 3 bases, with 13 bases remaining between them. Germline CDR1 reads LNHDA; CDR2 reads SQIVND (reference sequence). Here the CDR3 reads CASSHLGGSNEKLFF. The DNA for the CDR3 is TGTGCCAGTAGTCATTTGGGGGGATCTAATGAAAAACTGTTTTTT. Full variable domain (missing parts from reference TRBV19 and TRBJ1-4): DGGITQSPKYLFRKEGQNVTLSCEQNLNHDAMYWYRQDPGQGLRLIYYSQIVNDFQKGDIAEGYSVSREKKESFPLTVTSAQKNPTAFYLCASSHLGGSNEKLFFGSGTQLSVL.

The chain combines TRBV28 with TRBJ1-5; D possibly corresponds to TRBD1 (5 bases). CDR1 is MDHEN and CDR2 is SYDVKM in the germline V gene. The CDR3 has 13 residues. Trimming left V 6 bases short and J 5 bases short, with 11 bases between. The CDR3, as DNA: TGTGCCAGCAGGAGGACAACCTATCAGCCCCAGCATTTT. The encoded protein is CASRRTTYQPQHF.

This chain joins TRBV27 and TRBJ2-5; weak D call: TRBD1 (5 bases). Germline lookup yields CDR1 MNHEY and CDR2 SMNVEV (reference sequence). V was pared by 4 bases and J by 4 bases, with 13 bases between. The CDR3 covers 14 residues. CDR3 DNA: TGTGCCAGCAGTTCCCAGGGTTGGTCAGAGACCCAGTACTTC. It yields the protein CASSSQGWSETQYF.

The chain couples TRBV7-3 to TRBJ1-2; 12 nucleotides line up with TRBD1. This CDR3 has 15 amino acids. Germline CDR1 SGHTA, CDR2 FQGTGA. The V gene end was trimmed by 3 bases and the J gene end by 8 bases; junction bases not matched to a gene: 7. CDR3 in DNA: TGTGCCAGCAGCTTCGGGGACAGGGGGCTGGGCGGCTACACCTTC. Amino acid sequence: CASSFGDRGLGGYTF.

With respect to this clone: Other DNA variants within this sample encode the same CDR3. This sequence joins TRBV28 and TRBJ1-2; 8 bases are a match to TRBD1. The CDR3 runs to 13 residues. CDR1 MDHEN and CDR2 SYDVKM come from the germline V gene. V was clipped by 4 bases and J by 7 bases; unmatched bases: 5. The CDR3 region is CASSWQGASGYTF. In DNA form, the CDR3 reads TGTGCCAGCAGTTGGCAGGGGGCCTCTGGCTACACCTTC.

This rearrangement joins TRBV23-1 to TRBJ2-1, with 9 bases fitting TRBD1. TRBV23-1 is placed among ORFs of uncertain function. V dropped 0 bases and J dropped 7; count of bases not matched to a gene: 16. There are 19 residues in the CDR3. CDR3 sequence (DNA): TGCGCCAGCAGTCAATCTATCCCCCACCGGGACAGGGCCTGGAATGAGCAGTTCTTC. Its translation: CASSQSIPHRDRAWNEQFF.

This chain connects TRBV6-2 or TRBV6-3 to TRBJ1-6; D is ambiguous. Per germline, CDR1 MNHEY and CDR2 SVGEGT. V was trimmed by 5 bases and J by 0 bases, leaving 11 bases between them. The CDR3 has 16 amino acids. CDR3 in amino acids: CASSRAGSSYNSPLHF. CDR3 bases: TGTGCCAGCAGTCGCGCGGGGAGCTCCTATAATTCACCCCTCCACTTT.

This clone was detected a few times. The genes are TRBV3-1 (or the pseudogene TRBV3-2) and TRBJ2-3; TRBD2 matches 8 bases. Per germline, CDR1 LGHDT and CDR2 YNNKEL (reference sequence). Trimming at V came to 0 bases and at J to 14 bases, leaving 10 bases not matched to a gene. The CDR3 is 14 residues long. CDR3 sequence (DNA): TGTGCCAGCAGCCAAGAAACGGGAGGGCCTTTTCGGTATTTT. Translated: CASSQETGGPFRYF.

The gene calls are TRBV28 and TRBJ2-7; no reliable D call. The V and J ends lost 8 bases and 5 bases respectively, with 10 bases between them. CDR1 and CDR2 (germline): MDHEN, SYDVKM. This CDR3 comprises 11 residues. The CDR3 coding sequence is TGTGCCAGCTCTTTAGTCCACGAGCAGTACTTC. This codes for CASSLVHEQYF.

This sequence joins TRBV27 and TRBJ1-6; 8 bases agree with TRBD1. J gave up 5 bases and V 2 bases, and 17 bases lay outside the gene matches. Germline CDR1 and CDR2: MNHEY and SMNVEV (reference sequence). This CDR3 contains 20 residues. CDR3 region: CASSLKLALTGARNNSPLHF. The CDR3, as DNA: TGTGCCAGCAGTTTAAAGTTAGCACTGACAGGGGCTCGAAATAATTCACCCCTCCACTTT.

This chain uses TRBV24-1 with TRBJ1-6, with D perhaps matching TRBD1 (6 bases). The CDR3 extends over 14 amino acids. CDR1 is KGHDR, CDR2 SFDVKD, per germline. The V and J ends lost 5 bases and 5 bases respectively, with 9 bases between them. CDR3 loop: CATSAAGDNSPLHF. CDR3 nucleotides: TGTGCCACCAGTGCGGCAGGGGATAATTCACCCCTCCACTTT.

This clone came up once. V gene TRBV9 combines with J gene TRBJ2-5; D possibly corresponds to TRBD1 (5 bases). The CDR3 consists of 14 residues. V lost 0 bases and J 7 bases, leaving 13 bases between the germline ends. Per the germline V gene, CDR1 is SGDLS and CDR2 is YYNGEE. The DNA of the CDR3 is TGTGCCAGCAGCGTAGGGCTCGGAACAGGGACCCAGTACTTC. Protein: CASSVGLGTGTQYF. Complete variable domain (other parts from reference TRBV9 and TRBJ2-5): DSGVTQTPKHLITATGQRVTLRCSPRSGDLSVYWYQQSLDQGLQFLIQYYNGEERAKGNILERFSAQQFPDLHSELNLSSLELGDSALYFCASSVGLGTGTQYFGPGTRLLVL.

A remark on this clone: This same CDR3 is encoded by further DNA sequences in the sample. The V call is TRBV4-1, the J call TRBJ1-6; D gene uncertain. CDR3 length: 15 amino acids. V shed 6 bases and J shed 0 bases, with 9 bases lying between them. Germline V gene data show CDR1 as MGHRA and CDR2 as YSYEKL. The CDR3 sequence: CASSLQSSYNSPLHF. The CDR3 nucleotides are TGCGCCAGCAGTTTACAGAGCTCCTATAATTCACCCCTCCACTTT.

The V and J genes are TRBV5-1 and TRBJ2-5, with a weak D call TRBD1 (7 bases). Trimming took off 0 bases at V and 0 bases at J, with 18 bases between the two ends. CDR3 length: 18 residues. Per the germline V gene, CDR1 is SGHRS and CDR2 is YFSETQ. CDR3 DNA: TGCGCCAGCAGCTTGGGAGGGGCCAGGGGGGAGTACCAAGAGACCCAGTACTTC. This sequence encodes CASSLGGARGEYQETQYF.

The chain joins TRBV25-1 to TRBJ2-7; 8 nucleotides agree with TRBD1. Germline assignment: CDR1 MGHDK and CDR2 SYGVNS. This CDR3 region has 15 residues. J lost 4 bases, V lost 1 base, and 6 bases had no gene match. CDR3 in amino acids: CASSESIGQGYEQYF. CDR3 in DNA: TGTGCCAGCAGTGAATCAATAGGACAGGGTTACGAGCAGTACTTC.

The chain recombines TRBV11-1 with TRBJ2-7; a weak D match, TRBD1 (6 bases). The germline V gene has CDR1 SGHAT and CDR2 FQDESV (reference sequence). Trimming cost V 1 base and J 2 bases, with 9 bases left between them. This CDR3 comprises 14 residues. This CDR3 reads CASSLVRTAYEQYF. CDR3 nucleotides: TGTGCCAGCAGCTTAGTGCGGACAGCCTACGAGCAGTACTTC.